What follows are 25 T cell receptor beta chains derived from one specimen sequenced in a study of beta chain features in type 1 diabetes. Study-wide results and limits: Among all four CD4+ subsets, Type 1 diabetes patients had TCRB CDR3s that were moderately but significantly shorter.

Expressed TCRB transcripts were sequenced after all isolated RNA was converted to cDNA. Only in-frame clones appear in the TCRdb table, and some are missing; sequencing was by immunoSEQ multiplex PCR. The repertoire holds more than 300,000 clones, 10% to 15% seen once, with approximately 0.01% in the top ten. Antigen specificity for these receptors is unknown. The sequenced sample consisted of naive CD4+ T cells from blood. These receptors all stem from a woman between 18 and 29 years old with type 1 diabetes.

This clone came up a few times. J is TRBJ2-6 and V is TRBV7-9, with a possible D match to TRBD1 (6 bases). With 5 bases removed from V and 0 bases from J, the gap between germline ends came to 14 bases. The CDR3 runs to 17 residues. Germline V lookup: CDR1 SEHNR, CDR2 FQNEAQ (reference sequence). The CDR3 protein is CASSPPGQGSGANVLTF. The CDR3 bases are TGTGCCAGCAGCCCGCCGGGACAAGGCTCTGGGGCCAACGTCCTGACTTTC.

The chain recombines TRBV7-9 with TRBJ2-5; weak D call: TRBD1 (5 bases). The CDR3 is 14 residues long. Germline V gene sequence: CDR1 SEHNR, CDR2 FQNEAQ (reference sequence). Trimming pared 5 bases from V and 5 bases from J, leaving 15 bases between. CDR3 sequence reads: CASSPQGIGETQYF. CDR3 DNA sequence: TGTGCCAGCAGCCCGCAGGGAATCGGGGAGACCCAGTACTTC.

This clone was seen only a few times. The CDR3 DNA sequence: TGTGCCAGCAGCCCAGGGGTCAGCTCCTACAATGAGCAGTTCTTC. Protein sequence: CASSPGVSSYNEQFF. The rearrangement joins TRBV21-1 to TRBJ2-1; the DNA was not used to check the table's D call, TRBD1. TRBV21-1 is designated a pseudogene. There are 15 residues in the CDR3.

In nucleotides, the CDR3 is TGTGCTAGTGGTAGGACAGATTCCTATGGCTACACCTTC. Residues: CASGRTDSYGYTF. The chain couples TRBV12-5 to TRBJ1-2, with a weak D call TRBD1 (6 bases). With 5 bases removed from V and 4 bases from J, the gap between germline ends came to 11 bases. From germline, CDR1 is LGHNT and CDR2 FRNRAP. The CDR3 totals 13 residues.

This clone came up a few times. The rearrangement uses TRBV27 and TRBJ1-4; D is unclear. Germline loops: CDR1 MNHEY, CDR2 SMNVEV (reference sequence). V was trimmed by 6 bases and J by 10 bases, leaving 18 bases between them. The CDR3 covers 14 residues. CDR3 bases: TGTGCCAGCAGGGTCGACTCCAATCGGGGAAAACTGTTTTTT. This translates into CASRVDSNRGKLFF.

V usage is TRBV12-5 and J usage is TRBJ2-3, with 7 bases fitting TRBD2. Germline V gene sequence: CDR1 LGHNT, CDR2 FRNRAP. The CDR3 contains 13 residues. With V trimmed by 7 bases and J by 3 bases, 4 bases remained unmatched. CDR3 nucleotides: TGTGCTAGTGCTCCGGGAGGTACAGATACGCAGTATTTT. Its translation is CASAPGGTDTQYF.

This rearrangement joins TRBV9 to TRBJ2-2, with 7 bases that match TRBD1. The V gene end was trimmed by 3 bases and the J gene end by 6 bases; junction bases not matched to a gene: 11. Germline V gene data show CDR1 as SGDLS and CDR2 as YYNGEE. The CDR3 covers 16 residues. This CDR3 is CASSAGQATVSGELFF. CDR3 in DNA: TGTGCCAGCAGCGCAGGACAGGCCACAGTTTCCGGGGAGCTGTTTTTT.

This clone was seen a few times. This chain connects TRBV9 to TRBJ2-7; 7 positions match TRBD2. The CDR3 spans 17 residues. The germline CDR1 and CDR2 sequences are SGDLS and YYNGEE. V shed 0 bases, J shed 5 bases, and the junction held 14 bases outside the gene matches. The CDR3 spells CASSVAAGTLGGDEQYF. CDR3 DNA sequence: TGTGCCAGCAGCGTAGCCGCCGGGACTCTGGGAGGGGACGAGCAGTACTTC.

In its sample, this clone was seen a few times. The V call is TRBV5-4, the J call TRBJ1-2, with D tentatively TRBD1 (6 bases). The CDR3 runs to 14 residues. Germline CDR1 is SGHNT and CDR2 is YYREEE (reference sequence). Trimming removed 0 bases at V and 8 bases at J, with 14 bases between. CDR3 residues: CASSLVGGREGYTF. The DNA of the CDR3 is TGTGCCAGCAGCTTGGTGGGGGGGCGCGAAGGCTACACCTTC.

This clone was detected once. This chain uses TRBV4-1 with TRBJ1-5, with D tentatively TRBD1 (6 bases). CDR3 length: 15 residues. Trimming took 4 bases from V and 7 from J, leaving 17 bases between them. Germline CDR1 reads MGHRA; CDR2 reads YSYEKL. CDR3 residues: CASSLSGRGRQPQHF. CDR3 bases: TGCGCCAGCAGCCTCTCTGGCAGGGGAAGGCAGCCCCAGCATTTT.

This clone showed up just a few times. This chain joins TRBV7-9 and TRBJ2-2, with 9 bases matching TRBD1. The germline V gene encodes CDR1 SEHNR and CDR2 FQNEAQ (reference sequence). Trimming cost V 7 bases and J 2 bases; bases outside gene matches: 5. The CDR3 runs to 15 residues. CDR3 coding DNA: TGTGCCAGCATGACGGGACAGGGAAACACCGGGGAGCTGTTTTTT. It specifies CASMTGQGNTGELFF.

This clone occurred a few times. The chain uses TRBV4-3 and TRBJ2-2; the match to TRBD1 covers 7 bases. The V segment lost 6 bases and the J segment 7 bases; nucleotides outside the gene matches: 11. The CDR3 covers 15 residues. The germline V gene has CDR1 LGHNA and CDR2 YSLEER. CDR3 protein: CASSGRDRVIGELFF. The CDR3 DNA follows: TGCGCCAGCAGTGGTCGAGACAGGGTCATCGGGGAGCTGTTTTTT.

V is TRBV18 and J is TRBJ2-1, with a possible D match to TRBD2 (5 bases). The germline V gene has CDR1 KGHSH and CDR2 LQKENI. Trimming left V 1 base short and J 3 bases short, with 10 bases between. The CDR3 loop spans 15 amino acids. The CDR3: CASSPRLEGYNEQFF. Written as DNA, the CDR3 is TGTGCCAGCTCACCACGTCTAGAGGGCTACAATGAGCAGTTCTTC.

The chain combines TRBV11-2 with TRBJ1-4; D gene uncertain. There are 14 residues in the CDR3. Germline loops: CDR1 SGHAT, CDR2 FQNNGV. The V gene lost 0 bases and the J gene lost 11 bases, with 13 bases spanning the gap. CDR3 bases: TGTGCCAGCAGCTTAGATGGAGGGTACGAGAAACTGTTTTTT. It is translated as CASSLDGGYEKLFF.

CDR3 coding DNA: TGCAGCGAGGGAGGAACAGGGGGATCCTCTGGAAACACCATATATTTT. Translation gives CSEGGTGGSSGNTIYF. This chain uses TRBV29-1 with TRBJ1-3; 8 bases align to TRBD1. Germline values: CDR1 SQVTM, CDR2 ANQGSEA. The length of the CDR3 is 16 residues. With 7 bases clipped from V and 0 bases from J, the junction kept 11 bases outside the gene matches.

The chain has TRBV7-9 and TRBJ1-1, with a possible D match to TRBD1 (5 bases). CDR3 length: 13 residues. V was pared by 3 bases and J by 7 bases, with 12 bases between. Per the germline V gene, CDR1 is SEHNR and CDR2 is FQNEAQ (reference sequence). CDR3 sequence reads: CASSLGQQNEAFF. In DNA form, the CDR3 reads TGTGCCAGCAGCTTGGGGCAGCAAAATGAAGCTTTCTTT.

CDR3 bases: TGCGCCAGCAGCCCCACGACCGACGGAGCCCAAGAGACCCAGTACTTC. This translates into CASSPTTDGAQETQYF. This chain joins TRBV5-1 and TRBJ2-5; D not resolved. In germline, CDR1 is SGHRS, CDR2 YFSETQ. The CDR3 loop spans 16 amino acids. Between the trimmed V and J ends, which lost 4 bases and 1 base, there was a span of 17 bases.

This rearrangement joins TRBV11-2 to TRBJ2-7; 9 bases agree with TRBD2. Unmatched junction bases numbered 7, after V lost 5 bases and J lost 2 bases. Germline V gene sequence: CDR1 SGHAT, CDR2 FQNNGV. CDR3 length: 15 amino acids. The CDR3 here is CASSPGLAGPYEQYF. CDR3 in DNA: TGTGCCAGCAGCCCCGGTCTAGCGGGGCCCTACGAGCAGTACTTC.

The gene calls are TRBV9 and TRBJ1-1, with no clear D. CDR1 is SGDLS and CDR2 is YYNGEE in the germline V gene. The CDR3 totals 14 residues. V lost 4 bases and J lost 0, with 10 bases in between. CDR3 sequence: CASSLGLLNTEAFF. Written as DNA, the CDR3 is TGTGCCAGCAGCCTCGGACTTCTGAACACTGAAGCTTTCTTT.

This chain's CDR3 is CASSLQRQETQYF. In DNA, the CDR3 is TGCGCCAGCTCCCTCCAGCGGCAAGAGACCCAGTACTTC. The chain uses TRBV4-3 and TRBJ2-5; possibly TRBD2 for D (5 bases). The CDR3 spans 13 residues. Germline-derived CDR1 and CDR2 are LGHNA and YSLEER. The V end was cut by 8 bases, the J end by 2 bases, with 12 bases between.

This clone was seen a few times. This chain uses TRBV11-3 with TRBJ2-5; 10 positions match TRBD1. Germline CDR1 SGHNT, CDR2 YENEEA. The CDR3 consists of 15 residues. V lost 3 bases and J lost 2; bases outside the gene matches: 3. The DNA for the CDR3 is TGTGCCAGCAGCTTTCGGACAGGGGGGCAAGAGACCCAGTACTTC. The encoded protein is CASSFRTGGQETQYF. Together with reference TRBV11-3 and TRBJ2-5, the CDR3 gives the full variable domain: EAGVVQSPRYKIIEKKQPVAFWCNPISGHNTLYWYLQNLGQGPELLIRYENEEAVDDSQLPKDRFSAERLKGVDSTLKIQPAELGDSAVYLCASSFRTGGQETQYFGPGTRLLVL.

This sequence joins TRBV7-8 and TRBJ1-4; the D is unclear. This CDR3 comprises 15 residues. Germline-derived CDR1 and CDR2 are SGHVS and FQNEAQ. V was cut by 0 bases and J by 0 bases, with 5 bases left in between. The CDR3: CASSLAHPTNEKLFF. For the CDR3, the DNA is TGTGCCAGCAGCTTAGCACACCCAACTAATGAAAAACTGTTTTTT.

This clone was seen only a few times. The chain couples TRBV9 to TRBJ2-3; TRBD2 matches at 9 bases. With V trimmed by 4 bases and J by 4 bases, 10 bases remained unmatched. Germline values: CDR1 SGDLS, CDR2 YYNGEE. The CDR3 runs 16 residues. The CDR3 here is CASSHSGGRGPDTQYF. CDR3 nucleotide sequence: TGTGCCAGCAGCCATAGCGGCGGGAGGGGCCCAGATACGCAGTATTTT. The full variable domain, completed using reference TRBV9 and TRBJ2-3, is DSGVTQTPKHLITATGQRVTLRCSPRSGDLSVYWYQQSLDQGLQFLIQYYNGEERAKGNILERFSAQQFPDLHSELNLSSLELGDSALYFCASSHSGGRGPDTQYFGPGTRLTVL.

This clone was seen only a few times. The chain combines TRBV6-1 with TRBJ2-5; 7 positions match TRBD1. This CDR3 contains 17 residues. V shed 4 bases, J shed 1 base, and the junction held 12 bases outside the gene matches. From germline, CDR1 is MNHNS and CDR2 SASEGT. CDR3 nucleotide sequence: TGTGCCAGCAGTGGCCACAGGGGCCAGACACTCCAAGAGACCCAGTACTTC. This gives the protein CASSGHRGQTLQETQYF.

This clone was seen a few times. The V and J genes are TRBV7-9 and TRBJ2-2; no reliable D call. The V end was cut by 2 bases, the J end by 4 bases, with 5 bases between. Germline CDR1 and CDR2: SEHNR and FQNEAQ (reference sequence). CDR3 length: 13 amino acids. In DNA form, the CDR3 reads TGTGCCAGCAGCTTATATTCCACCGGGGAGCTGTTTTTT. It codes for CASSLYSTGELFF. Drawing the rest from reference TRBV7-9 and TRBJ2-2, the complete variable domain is DTGVSQNPRHKITKRGQNVTFRCDPISEHNRLYWYRQTLGQGPEFLTYFQNEAQLEKSRLLSDRFSAERPKGSFSTLEIQRTEQGDSAMYLCASSLYSTGELFFGEGSRLTVL.